The T cell receptor (beta chain) described here comes from a study of cytomegalovirus exposure and HLA in healthy donors. A multiplex PCR was run with 60 Vbeta primers and 13 Jbeta primers. Repertoires were generated with immunoSEQ multiplex PCR, while TCRdb's copy carries only in-frame clones and drops some. Among 90,000 to 140,000 clones listed, about 70% were seen once. This clonotype was sampled from a man aged 25 to 45 in good health and CMV-seronegative. Sequenced material: PBMCs.

CDR3 DNA sequence: TGTGCCAGTAGTATAGAGGTGTGGGAGACAGGGGGCAATCAGCCCCAGCATTTT. Encoded protein: CASSIEVWETGGNQPQHF. V gene TRBV19 combines with J gene TRBJ1-5; 8 positions agree with TRBD1. Germline V CDR1 and CDR2: LNHDA, SQIVND (reference sequence). The ends lost 0 bases at V and 2 bases at J; junction bases unmatched: 9. The CDR3 contains 18 residues.